The source of this T cell receptor beta chain is a study of T cell responses to AZD1222 COVID-19 vaccine. The study, taken as a whole, reports: At baseline, just a handful of AZD1222 recipients tested seropositive. Spike-specific TCR breadth and depth both grew after two AZD1222 doses. Without day 14 samples, only post-peak T cell repertoires were studied.

CDR1 and CDR2 from the germline V gene are LNHDA and SQIVND (reference sequence). CDR3 length equals 14 residues. V lost 7 bases to trimming and J lost 4 bases, with 16 bases between them. Of note for this clone: The antigen remains undetermined.

Only in-frame clones appear in the TCRdb table, and some are missing; sequencing was by immunoSEQ multiplex PCR. In the table there are 150,000 to 200,000 clones, just over 90% of which are singletons. V usage is TRBV19 and J usage is TRBJ1-2; D is unresolved. This TCR was recovered from an adult who received the AZD1222 COVID-19 vaccine. Sequenced material: peripheral blood, taken 28 days after the second AZD1222 dose. The CDR3 sequence is CASTTTVYPYGYTF. CDR3 nucleotide sequence: TGTGCCAGTACCACGACGGTGTACCCCTATGGCTACACCTTC.